Presented here are 21 T cell receptor beta chains from one specimen sequenced in a study of cytomegalovirus exposure and HLA in healthy donors. PCR primers comprised 60 Vbeta and 13 Jbeta primers. TCRdb's copy holds only in-frame clones and misses some; the assay was immunoSEQ multiplex PCR. The data contain 95,000 to 150,000 clones, about 10% of them singletons. The sample taken for sequencing was PBMCs. These TCRs come from a woman between 18 and 30 years old in good health and CMV-seropositive.

The chain is built from TRBV7-2 and TRBJ1-5; perhaps TRBD1 as D (5 bases). V was pared by 1 base and J by 2 bases, with 6 bases between. The CDR3 totals 14 residues. Looked up from germline, CDR1 is SGHTA and CDR2 is FQGNSA. CDR3 coding DNA: TGTGCCAGCAGCTTAGTAGGGGGCAATCAGCCCCAGCATTTT. This encodes CASSLVGGNQPQHF.

This clone was seen a few times. The chain joins TRBV4-2 to TRBJ2-2; D not certain. Germline V gene lookup returns CDR1 LGHNA and CDR2 YNFKEQ. This CDR3 spans 13 amino acids. The V and J ends lost 4 bases and 3 bases respectively, with 6 bases between them. This CDR3 reads CASSPTDTGELFF. CDR3 sequence (DNA): TGTGCCAGCAGCCCGACTGACACCGGGGAGCTGTTTTTT.

The chain employs TRBV13 and TRBJ2-3; 8 bases match TRBD2. CDR3 size: 16 residues. Germline loops: CDR1 PRHDT, CDR2 FYEKMQ (reference sequence). The J segment lost 2 bases and the V segment lost 0 bases, leaving 4 bases of the junction unmatched. The CDR3 DNA is TGTGCCAGCAGCTTAGGCCTAGCGGGTTTCACAGATACGCAGTATTTT. Translated, it gives CASSLGLAGFTDTQYF.

The chain couples TRBV27 to TRBJ2-5; 7 nucleotides align to TRBD2. V lost 5 bases and J lost 5; bases outside the gene matches: 11. Germline assignment: CDR1 MNHEY and CDR2 SMNVEV (reference sequence). The CDR3 length is 15 residues. CDR3 nucleotide sequence: TGTGCCAGCAGTCTTAAAGCGGGAACCTCGGAGACCCAGTACTTC. Amino acids: CASSLKAGTSETQYF.

The chain combines TRBV19 with TRBJ1-3; 8 bases fit TRBD1. Germline CDR1 is LNHDA and CDR2 is SQIVND (reference sequence). This CDR3 spans 15 amino acids. Trimming took 7 bases from V and 4 from J; bases not matched to a gene: 9. This chain's CDR3 is CASITGTGGGNTIYF. The CDR3 bases are TGTGCCAGTATCACCGGGACAGGCGGCGGAAACACCATATATTTT.

This chain connects TRBV7-2 to TRBJ2-7, with 9 bases lining up with TRBD1. After removal of 5 bases from V and 0 bases from J, the junction contained 8 bases not matched to a gene. This CDR3 is 16 amino acids long. Per germline, CDR1 SGHTA and CDR2 FQGNSA. CDR3 sequence: CASSPNRDRVSYEQYF. The CDR3 nucleotides read TGTGCCAGCAGCCCAAACAGGGACAGGGTCTCCTACGAGCAGTACTTC.

This clone was seen a handful of times. The chain combines TRBV29-1 with TRBJ1-4; 12 bases match TRBD1. Germline CDR1 reads SQVTM; CDR2 reads ANQGSEA. J was trimmed by 8 bases and V by 5 bases; bases with no gene match: 6. The CDR3 length is 14 residues. CDR3 in DNA: TGCAGCGTTTCCCGGGACAGGGGGCAGGAAAAACTGTTTTTT. This gives the protein CSVSRDRGQEKLFF.

The chain employs TRBV5-1 and TRBJ2-7, with 11 bases fitting TRBD1. This CDR3 comprises 15 residues. The germline V gene has CDR1 SGHRS and CDR2 YFSETQ. Trimming at V came to 1 base and at J to 5 bases, leaving 5 bases not matched to a gene. The CDR3 DNA reads TGCGCCAGCAGCTTGACCCTGGGACAGGGGGACGAGCAGTACTTC. Amino acids: CASSLTLGQGDEQYF.

The chain has TRBV28 and TRBJ1-4; no firm D call. From germline, CDR1 is MDHEN and CDR2 SYDVKM. This CDR3 region has 17 residues. Trimming stripped 6 bases from V and 2 bases from J, with 19 bases between. CDR3 region: CASRQTTAAGTNEKLFF. The CDR3 DNA sequence: TGTGCCAGCAGACAAACGACGGCGGCGGGGACTAATGAAAAACTGTTTTTT.

This clone has only a few counts. CDR3 protein: CASSTTSGSNQPQHF. The CDR3 region has the DNA TGTGCCAGTAGTACCACCTCAGGGAGCAATCAGCCCCAGCATTTT. V and J are TRBV19 and TRBJ1-5, with D possibly TRBD1 on 5 matching bases. The CDR3 loop spans 15 amino acids. V was clipped by 4 bases and J by 1 base, with 11 bases between them. Germline V gene lookup returns CDR1 LNHDA and CDR2 SQIVND (reference sequence).

This clone was detected a few times. The J gene is TRBJ2-1, the V gene TRBV2, with D unresolved. Trimming pared 0 bases from V and 8 bases from J, leaving 8 bases between. The germline V gene encodes CDR1 SNHLY and CDR2 FYNNEI. The CDR3 loop spans 13 amino acids. Written as DNA, the CDR3 is TGTGCCAGCAGTGAAGCGGCCGTCTATGAGCAGTTCTTC. As protein: CASSEAAVYEQFF.

This clone came up a few times. The chain couples TRBV19 to TRBJ2-3, with 7 bases aligning to TRBD1. Germline CDR1 LNHDA, CDR2 SQIVND (reference sequence). With 6 bases clipped from V and 2 bases from J, the junction kept 8 bases outside the gene matches. CDR3 length equals 15 residues. This chain's CDR3 is CASSASGTDTDTQYF. The CDR3 coding sequence is TGTGCCAGTAGCGCCTCCGGGACAGACACAGATACGCAGTATTTT.

V is TRBV18 and J is TRBJ1-1; TRBD1 is a possible D gene (5 bases). With 0 bases removed from V and 1 base from J, the gap between germline ends came to 9 bases. CDR1 and CDR2 (germline): KGHSH, LQKENI. The CDR3 length is 15 residues. The CDR3 here is CASSPPGGQNTEAFF. The CDR3 coding sequence is TGTGCCAGCTCACCACCGGGCGGACAGAACACTGAAGCTTTCTTT.

This chain uses TRBV27 with TRBJ2-7; no firm D call. The CDR3 length is 14 residues. Trimming pared 3 bases from V and 2 bases from J, leaving 11 bases between. From germline, CDR1 is MNHEY and CDR2 SMNVEV (reference sequence). This CDR3 is CASSFYQAAYEQYF. The DNA for the CDR3 is TGTGCCAGCAGTTTTTACCAGGCTGCCTACGAGCAGTACTTC.

The sample holds one count of this clone. The chain is built from TRBV28 and TRBJ1-2; 9 bases fit TRBD1. The trim removed 1 base at V and 5 bases at J, leaving 8 bases unmatched. Germline V CDR1 and CDR2: MDHEN, SYDVKM. CDR3 length: 16 residues. The CDR3 loop reads CASSLSTGGAGYGYTF. The CDR3 nucleotides read TGTGCCAGCAGTTTATCCACAGGGGGCGCTGGGTATGGCTACACCTTC.

This clone was picked up a small number of times. This chain connects TRBV5-1 to TRBJ2-1, with 7 bases lining up with TRBD2. This CDR3 is 16 amino acids long. J gave up 2 bases and V 4 bases, and 9 bases lay outside the gene matches. Germline CDR1 SGHRS, CDR2 YFSETQ. CDR3 sequence reads: CASSPTGTTAYNEQFF. In DNA form, the CDR3 reads TGCGCCAGCAGCCCCACCGGGACTACAGCCTACAATGAGCAGTTCTTC.

This clone was counted a few times. As the CDR3 is not closed by the conserved phenylalanine or tryptophan, this likely results from a read error. The chain carries TRBV10-3 and TRBJ1-2, with 11 bases matching TRBD1. The CDR3 covers 14 residues. J lost 5 bases, V lost 6 bases, and 5 bases had no gene match. The germline CDR1 and CDR2 sequences are ENHRY and SYGVKD. For the CDR3, the DNA is TGTGCCATCAGACCGGGACAGGGGGATTATGGCTACACCCTC. Amino acid sequence: CAIRPGQGDYGYTL.

This clone was seen a handful of times. The J gene is TRBJ2-1, the V gene TRBV10-1, with TRBD2 as a possible D gene (7 bases). The V gene lost 7 bases and the J gene lost 5 bases, with 9 bases spanning the gap. There are 12 residues in the CDR3. Germline values: CDR1 WNHNN, CDR2 SYGVQD (reference sequence). DNA for the CDR3: TGCGCCAGCAAAGGGGGGGACAATGAGCAGTTCTTC. This codes for CASKGGDNEQFF.

This clone was picked up a small number of times. The J gene is TRBJ2-2, the V gene TRBV6-6; perhaps TRBD2 as D (5 bases). The CDR3 length is 13 residues. Germline CDR1 reads MNHNY; CDR2 reads SVGAGI (reference sequence). The V end was cut by 2 bases, the J end by 4 bases, with 5 bases between. The CDR3 sequence is CASSYAGTGELFF. CDR3 nucleotide sequence: TGTGCCAGCAGTTACGCGGGCACCGGGGAGCTGTTTTTT.

This clone came up a few times. The rearrangement links TRBV6-1 to TRBJ1-6; D perhaps matches TRBD1 (6 bases). CDR1 MNHNS and CDR2 SASEGT come from the germline V gene. CDR3 length: 14 amino acids. V lost 6 bases and J lost 8, with 14 bases in between. The CDR3 sequence: CASRYTGSHSPLHF. CDR3 bases: TGTGCCAGCAGGTATACAGGGAGTCATTCACCCCTCCACTTT.

This clone has a handful of counts. V is TRBV6-6 and J is TRBJ1-2; 11 bases fit TRBD1. The CDR3 covers 15 residues. After removal of 5 bases from V and 6 bases from J, the junction contained 8 bases not matched to a gene. CDR1 and CDR2 (germline): MNHNY, SVGAGI (reference sequence). The CDR3 is CASSPPGQGVHGYTF. As DNA, the CDR3 is TGTGCCAGCAGTCCTCCGGGACAGGGGGTCCATGGCTACACCTTC.